The 25 T cell receptor beta chains given below trace back to one sample, sequenced in a study of beta chain features in type 1 diabetes. Every bit of the isolated RNA underwent reverse transcription, so sequencing read expressed TCRB transcripts. Data came from immunoSEQ multiplex PCR; TCRdb stores just in-frame clones and leaves some out. The data hold around 140,000 clones, with 9% to 10% observed a single time. Specimen: central memory CD4+ T cells from blood. The origin of the receptors is a woman between 40 and 55 years old in good health.

The rearrangement links TRBV5-1 to TRBJ1-6; maybe TRBD1 (5 bases). The V and J ends lost 5 bases and 8 bases respectively, with 11 bases between them. CDR1 and CDR2 from the germline V gene are SGHRS and YFSETQ. CDR3 size: 13 residues. The CDR3 coding sequence is TGCGCCAGCAGAGACAGTGGGGATTCACCCCTCCACTTT. Translation gives CASRDSGDSPLHF.

This clone appeared a few times. The V gene is TRBV18, the J gene TRBJ2-3; 8 bases fit TRBD1. CDR1 is KGHSH, CDR2 LQKENI, per germline. The length of the CDR3 is 16 residues. Losses at the gene ends were 3 bases for V and 0 bases for J; bases not matched to a gene: 5. CDR3 DNA sequence: TGTGCCAGCTCACCTAAGACAGGGGCTAGCACAGATACGCAGTATTTT. Amino acid sequence: CASSPKTGASTDTQYF.

This clone was observed a handful of times. V gene TRBV6-4 combines with J gene TRBJ2-7, with D hard to call. Germline CDR1 is MRHNA and CDR2 is SNTAGT. V was trimmed by 3 bases and J by 1 base, leaving 7 bases between them. The CDR3 is 13 residues long. The DNA of the CDR3 is TGTGCCAGCAGTGAGCGGCCGTCCTACGAGCAGTACTTC. This translates into CASSERPSYEQYF.

This clone was seen a few times. The rearrangement links TRBV5-1 to TRBJ2-2; TRBD1 might be the D (6 bases). V gave up 0 bases and J gave up 4 bases, with 10 bases separating them. This CDR3 has 15 residues. CDR1 SGHRS and CDR2 YFSETQ come from the germline V gene. The CDR3 DNA sequence: TGCGCCAGCAGCTTGGGACAGGAAGGCACCGGGGAGCTGTTTTTT. It yields the protein CASSLGQEGTGELFF.

This clone was recorded at least ten times. V and J are TRBV13 and TRBJ2-2; 7 bases are shared with TRBD2. The CDR3 has 15 residues. Germline CDR1 reads PRHDT; CDR2 reads FYEKMQ (reference sequence). With 5 bases clipped from V and 2 bases from J, the junction kept 5 bases outside the gene matches. The CDR3 region is CASSRGTTNTGELFF. CDR3 nucleotide sequence: TGTGCCAGCAGCCGTGGGACTACCAACACCGGGGAGCTGTTTTTT.

V and J are TRBV19 and TRBJ1-1; weak D call: TRBD1 (6 bases). The CDR3 totals 15 residues. Germline CDR1 LNHDA, CDR2 SQIVND (reference sequence). V shed 6 bases and J shed 2 bases, with 16 bases lying between them. The CDR3 DNA sequence: TGTGCCAGTAGGGTTGTGACAGGTTACAACACTGAAGCTTTCTTT. Translating gives CASRVVTGYNTEAFF.

This clone appeared a few times. One end of the junction is discordant with germline, which a read error may explain. V usage is TRBV6-1 and J usage is TRBJ2-1; 8 positions match TRBD2. Germline V CDR1 and CDR2: MNHNS, SASEGT. This CDR3 has 13 residues. CDR3: CASSEDPRTSPLF. The CDR3 DNA reads as TGTGCCAGCAGTGAAGACCCTCGGACTAGCCCGCTCTTC.

This clone is a singleton in its sample. The genes are TRBV5-4 and TRBJ2-4; 8 nucleotides agree with TRBD2. V gave up 6 bases and J gave up 0 bases; unmatched junction bases: 5. This CDR3 contains 15 residues. Germline assignment: CDR1 SGHNT and CDR2 YYREEE (reference sequence). The DNA of the CDR3 is TGTGCCAGCACCCCAGCGGGAGTAGCCAAAAACATTCAGTACTTC. Translating it yields CASTPAGVAKNIQYF.

This clone was picked up a small number of times. The chain uses TRBV29-1 and TRBJ1-1; TRBD1 matches at 8 bases. V lost 5 bases and J lost 3; bases outside the gene matches: 5. The CDR3 contains 13 residues. The germline V gene has CDR1 SQVTM and CDR2 ANQGSEA. The CDR3: CSVSQDRDTEAFF. The DNA for the CDR3 is TGCAGCGTTTCCCAGGACAGGGACACTGAAGCTTTCTTT.

V gene TRBV6-6 combines with J gene TRBJ1-1, with TRBD1 matching over 9 bases. The CDR3 has 15 residues. Per the germline V gene, CDR1 is MNHNY and CDR2 is SVGAGI (reference sequence). V lost 6 bases to trimming and J lost 4 bases; unmatched junction nucleotides: 9. The CDR3 spells CASSLTGGLVTEAFF. The CDR3 nucleotides read TGTGCCAGCAGCTTAACAGGGGGCTTGGTCACTGAAGCTTTCTTT.

V is TRBV6-5 and J is TRBJ1-1, with a weak D call TRBD1 (6 bases). Trimming shortened V by 10 bases and J by 8 bases, and 20 bases separated the two germline ends. Germline V gives CDR1 MNHEY, CDR2 SVGAGI. The CDR3 consists of 13 residues. The CDR3 nucleotides read TGTGCCATCAGCGCGACAGGAGAGGGCGAAGCTTTCTTT. This sequence encodes CAISATGEGEAFF.

V is TRBV13 and J is TRBJ2-1; 9 bases map to TRBD2. The CDR3 sequence is 17 residues long. CDR1 and CDR2 from the germline V gene are PRHDT and FYEKMQ (reference sequence). The trim removed 1 base at V and 1 base at J, leaving 5 bases unmatched. DNA of the CDR3: TGTGCCAGCAGCTTAGAGGGGCTAGCGGGGTCCTACAATGAGCAGTTCTTC. Translation: CASSLEGLAGSYNEQFF.

The chain combines TRBV5-4 with TRBJ2-2; possibly TRBD1 for D (6 bases). The CDR3 has 15 amino acids. V lost 5 bases, J lost 3 bases, and 14 bases lay in between. Germline V gene sequence: CDR1 SGHNT, CDR2 YYREEE (reference sequence). The CDR3, as DNA: TGTGCCAGCAGGAAGGGGACATATGACACCGGGGAGCTGTTTTTT. Translating it yields CASRKGTYDTGELFF.

The genes are TRBV7-6 and TRBJ1-3, with D unclear. The CDR3 sequence is 13 residues long. V lost 4 bases and J 8 bases, leaving 12 bases between the germline ends. Per the germline V gene, CDR1 is SGHVS and CDR2 is FNYEAQ. The CDR3 DNA follows: TGTGCCAGCAGCTACCCTTCCCAGGACACCATATATTTT. This encodes CASSYPSQDTIYF.

The genes are TRBV2 and TRBJ2-5, with a weak D call TRBD1 (6 bases). The V gene's germline CDR1 is SNHLY and CDR2 FYNNEI. The CDR3 consists of 14 residues. The V end lost 9 bases, the J end lost 2 bases, and 16 bases lay between the germline ends. CDR3 loop: CASRVRQAQETQYF. CDR3 coding DNA: TGTGCCAGTCGCGTTCGACAGGCACAAGAGACCCAGTACTTC.

The rearrangement links TRBV7-6 to TRBJ2-2; D is perhaps TRBD1 (5 bases). V was cut by 8 bases and J by 4 bases, with 8 bases left in between. CDR3 size: 12 residues. CDR1 is SGHVS and CDR2 is FNYEAQ in the germline V gene. CDR3 DNA sequence: TGTGCCAGCGGGGCAGTCACCGGGGAGCTGTTTTTT. It encodes CASGAVTGELFF.

This rearrangement joins TRBV21-1 to TRBJ2-1; the D segment call TRBD1 is taken from the table without a DNA check. TRBV21-1 constitutes a pseudogene. CDR3 size: 14 residues. The CDR3 nucleotides read TGTGCCAGCAGCAATAAACAGGGGGTCGGGGAGCAGTTCTTC. Amino acid sequence: CASSNKQGVGEQFF.

This clone appeared a few times. The chain uses TRBV2 and TRBJ2-1; the D gene is possibly TRBD1 (5 bases). The length of the CDR3 is 12 residues. Germline-derived CDR1 and CDR2 are SNHLY and FYNNEI. Trimming pared 4 bases from V and 12 bases from J, leaving 13 bases between. The CDR3 region is CASSVDSLGQFF. For the CDR3, the DNA is TGTGCCAGCAGTGTTGACAGCCTCGGGCAGTTCTTC.

The chain uses TRBV2 and TRBJ2-5; D is uncertain. The CDR3 is 12 residues long. With 7 bases removed from V and 7 bases from J, the gap between germline ends came to 13 bases. Germline V CDR1 and CDR2: SNHLY, FYNNEI. CDR3 bases: TGTGCCAGCACAGTAAGATCTGGGACCCAGTACTTC. As protein: CASTVRSGTQYF. The full variable domain, completed using reference TRBV2 and TRBJ2-5, is EPEVTQTPSHQVTQMGQEVILRCVPISNHLYFYWYRQILGQKVEFLVSFYNNEISEKSEIFDDQFSVERPDGSNFTLKIRSTKLEDSAMYFCASTVRSGTQYFGPGTRLLVL.

This clone came up many times. This chain uses TRBV18 with TRBJ2-1, with 7 bases matching TRBD1. This CDR3 is 14 amino acids long. V lost 6 bases, J lost 1 base, and 3 bases stayed unmatched. Germline V lookup: CDR1 KGHSH, CDR2 LQKENI. CDR3 loop: CASSPGQSYNEQFF. The CDR3 region has the DNA TGTGCCAGCTCTCCGGGACAGTCCTACAATGAGCAGTTCTTC.

This clone was seen ten or more times. This sample includes further DNA sequences coding for the same CDR3. This chain joins TRBV18 and TRBJ1-1; possibly TRBD1 for D (6 bases). The germline gives CDR1 KGHSH, CDR2 LQKENI. The V gene lost 3 bases and the J gene lost 2 bases, with 10 bases spanning the gap. CDR3 size: 14 residues. The CDR3 loop reads CASSPSTGNTEAFF. The CDR3 DNA reads as TGTGCCAGCTCACCTTCGACAGGAAACACTGAAGCTTTCTTT.

The rearrangement uses TRBV18 and TRBJ2-1, with D possibly matching TRBD2 (6 bases). The CDR3 contains 17 residues. Trimming left V 3 bases short and J 1 base short, with 16 bases between. Germline V gives CDR1 KGHSH, CDR2 LQKENI. CDR3: CASSPGAGGGSYNEQFF. CDR3 sequence (DNA): TGTGCCAGCTCACCCGGGGCAGGCGGAGGGTCCTACAATGAGCAGTTCTTC. Complete variable domain (other parts from reference TRBV18 and TRBJ2-1): NAGVMQNPRHLVRRRGQEARLRCSPMKGHSHVYWYRQLPEEGLKFMVYLQKENIIDESGMPKERFSAEFPKEGPSILRIQQVVRGDSAAYFCASSPGAGGGSYNEQFFGPGTRLTVL.

This clone came up a few times. The rearrangement joins TRBV25-1 to TRBJ2-7; 9 bases map to TRBD2. In germline, CDR1 is MGHDK, CDR2 SYGVNS. The CDR3 is 12 residues long. The CDR3 loop is CDRIAGVYEQYF. CDR3 DNA sequence: TGTGACCGAATAGCGGGAGTCTACGAGCAGTACTTC.

This clone was recorded a few times. This chain joins TRBV4-1 and TRBJ2-7, with 12 positions matching TRBD1. Germline V gives CDR1 MGHRA, CDR2 YSYEKL. The CDR3 extends over 16 amino acids. The V and J ends lost 0 bases and 7 bases, in that order; junction bases with no gene match: 7. CDR3 bases: TGCGCCAGCAGCCAAGATTGGGGACAGGGGGCGCGGGAGCAGTACTTC. Protein: CASSQDWGQGAREQYF.

This clone has a handful of counts. V and J are TRBV6-5 and TRBJ2-5, with TRBD2 identical over 7 bases. Germline CDR1 is MNHEY and CDR2 is SVGAGI. J gave up 1 base and V 1 base, and 6 bases lay outside the gene matches. This CDR3 is built from 16 residues. The CDR3 sequence: CASSYFGGGTQETQYF. Here the CDR3 DNA reads TGTGCCAGCAGTTACTTTGGCGGGGGAACCCAAGAGACCCAGTACTTC.